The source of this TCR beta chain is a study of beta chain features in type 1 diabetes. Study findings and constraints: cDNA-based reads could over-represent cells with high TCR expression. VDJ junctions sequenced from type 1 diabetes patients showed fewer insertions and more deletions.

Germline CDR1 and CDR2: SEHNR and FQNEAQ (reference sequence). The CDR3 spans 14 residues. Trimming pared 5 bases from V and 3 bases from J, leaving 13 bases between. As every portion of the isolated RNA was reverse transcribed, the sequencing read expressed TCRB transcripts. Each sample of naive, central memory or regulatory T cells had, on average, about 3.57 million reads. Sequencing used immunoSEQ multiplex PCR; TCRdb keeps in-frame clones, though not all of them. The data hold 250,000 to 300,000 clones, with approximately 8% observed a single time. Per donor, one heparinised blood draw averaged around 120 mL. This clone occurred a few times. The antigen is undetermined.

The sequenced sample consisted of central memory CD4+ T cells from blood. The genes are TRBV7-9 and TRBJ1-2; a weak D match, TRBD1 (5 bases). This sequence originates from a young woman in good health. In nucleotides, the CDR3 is TGTGCCAGCAGCACGGACCCGGGGCACTATGGCTACACCTTC. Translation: CASSTDPGHYGYTF.